This is a list of T cell receptor beta chains from one sample in a study of Graves' ophthalmopathy and Graves' hyperthyroidism. TCRdb itself ran the multiplex PCR reads through MiXCR, one entry per CDR3 protein. The sample gives roughly 500,000 distinct CDR3 sequences, around an eighth of which show up once; roughly 10% is in the top ten. The sample consisted of blood. All receptors come from a woman aged 25 to 39 with Graves' ophthalmopathy. The CDR3 runs from the conserved cysteine through the conserved F or W. The order of the fields is D gene, J gene, V gene, clone size, CDR3 protein, CDR3 DNA. A D gene is named only where the DNA matches it firmly. Clone size is given for some rows only: seen once, a few or many times, or a class if the clone is expanded.

D: TRBD1; J: TRBJ2-2; V: TRBV6-2/TRBV6-3; size: many; CDR3: CASSPFPRDRRRDGELFF; DNA: TGTGCCAGCAGTCCTTTCCCGCGGGACAGGAGACGGGACGGGGAGCTGTTTTTT
D: -; J: TRBJ1-2; V: TRBV5-1; size: -; CDR3: CASSLDYDGYTF; DNA: TGCGCCAGCAGCTTAGACTACGATGGCTACACCTTC
D: TRBD2; J: TRBJ2-7; V: TRBV27; size: many; CDR3: CASSVGTGGLAGVGEQYF; DNA: TGTGCCAGCAGTGTGGGGACAGGGGGACTAGCGGGAGTCGGCGAGCAGTACTTC
D: TRBD2; J: TRBJ2-2; V: TRBV20-1; size: few; CDR3: CSARLLLAGETGELFF; DNA: TGCAGTGCTAGATTATTACTAGCGGGAGAAACCGGGGAGCTGTTTTTT
D: -; J: TRBJ1-2; V: TRBV20-1; size: -; CDR3: CSAKTTGSYGYTF; DNA: TGCAGTGCTAAGACAACAGGGAGCTATGGCTACACCTTC
D: -; J: TRBJ2-7; V: TRBV6-1; size: -; CDR3: CASGIGHSSYEQYF; DNA: TGTGCCAGCGGAATTGGACATAGCTCCTACGAGCAGTACTTC
D: -; J: TRBJ1-3; V: TRBV15; size: many; CDR3: CATSRDTAHVSGNTIYF; DNA: TGTGCCACCAGCAGAGATACCGCACACGTCTCTGGAAACACCATATATTTT
D: TRBD2; J: TRBJ2-7; V: TRBV28; size: many; CDR3: CASSLPPWTSGYEQYF; DNA: TGTGCCAGCAGTTTACCGCCGTGGACTAGCGGGTACGAGCAGTACTTC
D: TRBD2; J: TRBJ2-7; V: TRBV28; size: many; CDR3: CASSFKAGGSGYEQYF; DNA: TGTGCCAGCAGTTTTAAGGCGGGGGGGAGCGGTTACGAGCAGTACTTC
D: -; J: TRBJ1-1; V: TRBV6-5; size: many; CDR3: CASSYLGREGFNTEAFF; DNA: TGTGCCAGCAGTTACTTAGGCAGGGAGGGTTTTAACACTGAAGCTTTCTTT
D: TRBD1; J: TRBJ2-5; V: TRBV7-8; size: many; CDR3: CASSPRFGTAQETQYF; DNA: TGTGCCAGCAGCCCCCGGTTCGGGACAGCACAAGAGACCCAGTACTTC
D: TRBD1; J: TRBJ2-7; V: TRBV19; size: many; CDR3: CASSPKDRGVYEQYF; DNA: TGTGCCAGTAGTCCGAAGGACAGGGGGGTCTACGAGCAGTACTTC
D: -; J: TRBJ1-3; V: TRBV6-1; size: many; CDR3: CASTDTGNTIYF; DNA: TGTGCCAGTACTGACACTGGAAACACCATATATTTT
D: -; J: TRBJ2-7; V: TRBV11-2; size: many; CDR3: CASSLGPLYEQYF; DNA: TGTGCCAGCAGCTTAGGGCCCCTCTACGAGCAGTACTTC
D: TRBD1; J: TRBJ1-2; V: TRBV5-1; size: many; CDR3: CASSPETGANYGYTF; DNA: TGCGCCAGCAGCCCCGAGACAGGGGCTAACTATGGCTACACCTTC
D: -; J: TRBJ1-6; V: TRBV6-1; size: many; CDR3: CASSEIGNSPLHF; DNA: TGTGCCAGCAGTGAAATAGGGAACTCACCCCTCCACTTT
D: TRBD2; J: TRBJ2-4; V: TRBV12-3/TRBV12-4; size: many; CDR3: CASSRGASGGAGSIQYF; DNA: TGTGCCAGCAGTCGTGGGGCTAGCGGGGGGGCGGGTAGCATTCAGTACTTC
D: TRBD1; J: TRBJ2-4; V: TRBV5-1; size: -; CDR3: CASSPGTGEAKNIQYF; DNA: TGCGCCAGCAGCCCTGGGACAGGAGAAGCCAAAAACATTCAGTACTTC
D: -; J: TRBJ2-7; V: TRBV27; size: many; CDR3: CASSLLGGYEQYF; DNA: TGTGCCAGCAGCTTATTAGGTGGCTACGAGCAGTACTTC
D: -; J: TRBJ1-1; V: TRBV27; size: few; CDR3: CASSWIQKAEAFF; DNA: TGTGCCAGCAGTTGGATACAGAAGGCTGAAGCTTTCTTT
D: -; J: TRBJ1-5; V: TRBV30; size: -; CDR3: CAWGPSPNQPQHF; DNA: TGTGCCTGGGGCCCATCCCCAAATCAGCCCCAGCATTTT
D: TRBD1; J: TRBJ1-6; V: TRBV14; size: many; CDR3: CASSQKGTGANSPLHF; DNA: TGTGCCAGCAGCCAAAAGGGGACAGGAGCAAATTCACCCCTCCACTTT
D: TRBD1; J: TRBJ2-7; V: TRBV6-5; size: many; CDR3: CASSYGRTGESEQYF; DNA: TGTGCCAGCAGTTACGGTCGGACAGGGGAAAGCGAGCAGTACTTC
D: -; J: TRBJ2-7; V: TRBV30; size: -; CDR3: CAYQQGLAYEQYF; DNA: TGTGCCTACCAACAGGGCCTGGCCTACGAGCAGTACTTC
D: -; J: TRBJ1-1; V: TRBV5-1; size: few; CDR3: CASSLESFAEAFF; DNA: TGCGCCAGCAGCTTGGAGTCTTTCGCTGAAGCTTTCTTT
D: -; J: TRBJ1-2; V: TRBV10-1; size: many; CDR3: CASSESCGSLAYGYTF; DNA: TGCGCCAGCAGTGAGTCCTGTGGCAGCTTAGCCTATGGCTACACCTTC
D: -; J: TRBJ2-5; V: TRBV9; size: few; CDR3: CASSVGGAILGETQYF; DNA: TGTGCCAGCAGCGTTGGGGGGGCTATCCTGGGGGAGACCCAGTACTTC
D: TRBD1; J: TRBJ1-5; V: TRBV28; size: many; CDR3: CASIPDRGLQPQHF; DNA: TGTGCCAGCATCCCGGACAGGGGACTTCAGCCCCAGCATTTT
D: -; J: TRBJ1-1; V: TRBV5-1; size: many; CDR3: CASSFQGQDTEAFF; DNA: TGCGCCAGCAGCTTTCAGGGGCAGGACACTGAAGCTTTCTTT
D: -; J: TRBJ1-5; V: TRBV7-4; size: many; CDR3: CASSFARDTSNQPQHF; DNA: TGTGCCAGCAGCTTCGCCAGGGACACTAGCAATCAGCCCCAGCATTTT
D: -; J: TRBJ1-2; V: TRBV12-3/TRBV12-4; size: many; CDR3: CASRSGANYGYTF; DNA: TGTGCCAGCAGGTCCGGGGCTAACTATGGCTACACCTTC
D: -; J: TRBJ1-5; V: TRBV12-3/TRBV12-4; size: many; CDR3: CASSSEGVGSNQPQHF; DNA: TGTGCCAGCAGTTCGGAGGGGGTAGGAAGCAATCAGCCCCAGCATTTT
D: -; J: TRBJ2-5; V: TRBV7-2; size: few; CDR3: CASSVYQETQYF; DNA: TGTGCCAGCAGCGTGTACCAAGAGACCCAGTACTTC
D: -; J: TRBJ1-5; V: TRBV6-2/TRBV6-3; size: many; CDR3: CASSSAGRGGNQPQHF; DNA: TGTGCCAGCAGTAGTGCCGGGAGGGGAGGTAATCAGCCCCAGCATTTT
D: -; J: TRBJ1-3; V: TRBV18; size: -; CDR3: CASSTGFGNTIYF; DNA: TGTGCCAGCTCGACAGGTTTTGGAAACACCATATATTTT
D: -; J: TRBJ2-2; V: TRBV27; size: few; CDR3: CASSLVQENTGELFF; DNA: TGTGCCAGCAGTTTGGTGCAGGAGAACACCGGGGAGCTGTTTTTT